This T cell receptor (beta chain) was sequenced in a study of blood T cell repertoires in COVID-19. Study-level information: Acute-phase and convalescent COVID-19 samples originated in the United States, Italy and Spain. T cells, B-cell-depleted T cells, or PBMCs supplied cDNA or gDNA.

In the authors' workflow: Reference gene primer amplification gave estimated nucleated cell counts. Using immunoSEQ multiplex PCR, the repertoire was profiled, and TCRdb retains in-frame clones only, with some absent. The V and J calls and clone size come from that table; D and trimming were worked out from the DNA. Of 45,000 to 55,000 clones in the sample, around 83% were seen once. The receptor was isolated from a man between 65 and 85 years old with active COVID-19. Sequenced input: peripheral blood.

The chain's CDR3 is CASSESGTVYNEQFF. The CDR3 nucleotides read TGTGCCAGCAGTGAATCCGGGACAGTCTACAATGAGCAGTTCTTC. The chain has TRBV25-1 and TRBJ2-1; 7 bases line up with TRBD1. This CDR3 has 15 amino acids. With V trimmed by 1 base and J by 3 bases, 3 bases remained unmatched. Germline-derived CDR1 and CDR2 are MGHDK and SYGVNS.